Sequencing of this T cell receptor (beta chain) was carried out in a study of CXCR3-negative and CXCR3-positive naive CD8 T cells. Study outcomes and limitations: Surface CD5 matched across naive subsets, and TRB CDR3 properties served to infer TCR strength. Greater hydrophobicity was found in TRB CDR3s of CXCR3-positive naive cells than of CXCR3-negative naive cells.

To note about this clonotype: No antigen is known for it.

Triplicate sorts, 300,000 cells apiece, were made for each CD8+ T cell subset. Identification of naive CD8+ T cells rested on CD45RO-CCR7+CD27+CD95- status. In germline, CDR1 is SGHRS, CDR2 YFSETQ. This CDR3 comprises 13 residues. It was by 5' RACE with UMI labels that the TRB cDNA libraries were prepared. TCRdb reprocessed the 5' RACE reads; each CDR3 protein has one entry and no DNA is given. The ten top clones account for roughly 1.8%, within a sample of 90,000 to 100,000 distinct CDR3 sequences. The clonotype originates from a human donor in good health. Some clones in this sample may be carry-over from other donors' samples. The sequenced material came from naive CXCR3- CD8+ T cells from blood. Subset defined: CD45RO-CCR7+CD27+CD95- naive CD8+ T cells lacking CXCR3 (TNR3-). V gene TRBV5-1 combines with J gene TRBJ2-7; TCRdb proposes TRBD1, but this gene call is untestable without DNA. The chain's CDR3 is CASSLEFGGEQYF.